The 23 T cell receptor beta chains in this list originate from one sample, sequenced in a study of CD8 T cells in Susac syndrome. The authors reverse transcribed roughly 0.5 to 1 ug RNA with random hexamers. TCRdb used MiXCR to reprocess the immunoSEQ multiplex PCR reads, holding one entry per CDR3 protein. The table includes roughly 180,000 distinct CDR3 sequences, about 95% detected once. The specimen sequenced was CD4+ T cells from PBMCs. These receptors all come from a human donor in good health.

The rearrangement uses TRBV20-1 and TRBJ2-3, with D perhaps TRBD2 (5 bases). The CDR3 is 13 amino acids. Between the trimmed V and J ends, which lost 6 bases and 4 bases, there was a span of 14 bases. Germline V CDR1 and CDR2: DFQATT, SNEGSKA (reference sequence). CDR3 bases: TGCAGTGCCCCAAAGACCGGGGCAGATACGCAGTATTTT. As protein: CSAPKTGADTQYF.

The chain uses TRBV29-1 and TRBJ2-4; 7 bases agree with TRBD1. The CDR3 contains 12 residues. Trimming at V came to 4 bases and at J to 9 bases, leaving 6 bases not matched to a gene. Germline V CDR1 and CDR2: SQVTM, ANQGSEA. CDR3 loop: CSVAWDRGIQYF. CDR3 nucleotide sequence: TGCAGCGTTGCGTGGGACAGAGGCATTCAGTACTTC. Combining the CDR3 with reference TRBV29-1 and TRBJ2-4 gives the whole variable domain SAVISQKPSRDICQRGTSLTIQCQVDSQVTMMFWYRQQPGQSLTLIATANQGSEATYESGFVIDKFPISRPNLTFSTLTVSNMSPEDSSIYLCSVAWDRGIQYFGAGTRLSVL.

The V gene is TRBV28, the J gene TRBJ1-1; D gene uncertain. Trimming pared 6 bases from V and 9 bases from J, leaving 14 bases between. The CDR3 runs 12 residues. Germline V gene lookup returns CDR1 MDHEN and CDR2 SYDVKM. In DNA form, the CDR3 reads TGTGCCAGCAGCTCATCGCGGGAAAAAGCTTTCTTT. Its protein is CASSSSREKAFF.

The chain recombines TRBV9 with TRBJ2-1; 16 bases map to TRBD2. Germline V gives CDR1 SGDLS, CDR2 YYNGEE. Trimming at V came to 1 base and at J to 9 bases, leaving 10 bases not matched to a gene. This CDR3 has 18 amino acids. The CDR3 sequence: CASSVRPGLAGGPGEQFF. The CDR3 DNA reads TGTGCCAGCAGCGTAAGACCGGGACTAGCGGGAGGGCCCGGTGAGCAGTTCTTC.

This chain connects TRBV29-1 to TRBJ2-3; possibly TRBD2 for D (5 bases). The CDR3 has 14 amino acids. The V and J ends lost 6 bases and 0 bases respectively, with 13 bases between them. Germline lookup yields CDR1 SQVTM and CDR2 ANQGSEA. The CDR3 DNA sequence: TGCAGCGTCGGCTGGAGGTTAAGCACAGATACGCAGTATTTT. As protein: CSVGWRLSTDTQYF.

The sample holds a few counts of this clonotype. J is TRBJ1-1 and V is TRBV6-1; D ambiguous. V was cut by 5 bases and J by 1 base, with 5 bases left in between. CDR1 is MNHNS and CDR2 is SASEGT in the germline V gene. This CDR3 spans 12 amino acids. CDR3 sequence: CASSWGNTEAFF. The CDR3 nucleotides are TGTGCCAGCAGTTGGGGGAACACTGAAGCTTTCTTT.

The V gene is TRBV20-1, the J gene TRBJ2-5; 7 nucleotides match TRBD2. CDR1 is DFQATT, CDR2 SNEGSKA, per germline (reference sequence). This CDR3 is built from 12 residues. V was pared by 2 bases and J by 4 bases, with 1 base of the junction left unmatched. The CDR3 region is CSARLAGETQYF. CDR3 coding DNA: TGCAGTGCTAGATTAGCGGGAGAGACCCAGTACTTC.

The chain has TRBV30 and TRBJ1-2; D not certain. The CDR3 runs to 11 residues. Trimming took off 6 bases at V and 7 bases at J, with 12 bases between the two ends. Per the germline V gene, CDR1 is GTSNPN and CDR2 is SVGIG (reference sequence). The CDR3 region is CACSPSSGYTF. The CDR3, as DNA: TGTGCCTGCAGTCCCTCCTCTGGCTACACCTTC.

The chain has TRBV24-1 and TRBJ2-1, with D possibly being TRBD2 (5 bases). The CDR3 is made up of 15 amino acids. Germline CDR1 reads KGHDR; CDR2 reads SFDVKD. Trimming shortened V by 5 bases and J by 0 bases, and 10 bases separated the two germline ends. The CDR3 region has the DNA TGTGCCACCAGTGGTCCGGGGAGCTCCTACAATGAGCAGTTCTTC. Translated: CATSGPGSSYNEQFF.

The genes are TRBV28 and TRBJ2-2; D is undetermined. Trimming shortened V by 2 bases and J by 3 bases, and 4 bases separated the two germline ends. Germline CDR1 is MDHEN and CDR2 is SYDVKM. This CDR3 has 13 residues. In DNA, the CDR3 is TGTGCCAGCAGTTTACCCCACACCGGGGAGCTGTTTTTT. Translating gives CASSLPHTGELFF. Complete variable domain (other parts from reference TRBV28 and TRBJ2-2): DVKVTQSSRYLVKRTGEKVFLECVQDMDHENMFWYRQDPGLGLRLIYFSYDVKMKEKGDIPEGYSVSREKKERFSLILESASTNQTSMYLCASSLPHTGELFFGEGSRLTVL.

The gene calls are TRBV7-9 and TRBJ2-2, with a weak D call TRBD2 (6 bases). The CDR3 runs to 14 residues. CDR1 is SEHNR, CDR2 FQNEAQ, per germline (reference sequence). Trimming removed 5 bases from V and 8 bases from J, with 15 bases in between. The DNA for the CDR3 is TGTGCCAGCAGCGGCGGGACGCTGAAGGGGGAGCTGTTTTTT. Amino acid sequence: CASSGGTLKGELFF.

This chain uses TRBV29-1 with TRBJ2-3; no reliable D call. This CDR3 comprises 13 residues. Germline-derived CDR1 and CDR2 are SQVTM and ANQGSEA. Trimming removed 4 bases from V and 4 bases from J, with 12 bases in between. The CDR3, as DNA: TGCAGCGTTGTCCTCAGATTCTCAGATACGCAGTATTTT. Translation: CSVVLRFSDTQYF.

The chain combines TRBV29-1 with TRBJ2-7, with 14 bases fitting TRBD2. Germline V gene lookup returns CDR1 SQVTM and CDR2 ANQGSEA. Trimming at V came to 4 bases and at J to 5 bases, leaving 16 bases not matched to a gene. CDR3 length: 18 residues. For the CDR3, the DNA is TGCAGCGTTGGGGACCGGAGACTAGCGGGAGGGCCTTTCCACGAGCAGTACTTC. It translates to CSVGDRRLAGGPFHEQYF.

This sequence joins TRBV7-3 and TRBJ2-1; 7 bases map to TRBD2. With V trimmed by 5 bases and J by 4 bases, 5 bases remained unmatched. The CDR3 has 14 residues. Per germline, CDR1 SGHTA and CDR2 FQGTGA. The DNA for the CDR3 is TGTGCCAGCAGCCAACTAGCGAATTACAATGAGCAGTTCTTC. Translated: CASSQLANYNEQFF.

The chain carries TRBV11-1 and TRBJ2-1; D unresolved. Germline assignment: CDR1 SGHAT and CDR2 FQDESV (reference sequence). CDR3 size: 14 residues. The V and J ends lost 5 bases and 5 bases respectively, with 13 bases between them. The CDR3 DNA is TGTGCCAGCAGCCTCATGCAGAAAAACAATGAGCAGTTCTTC. Translation gives CASSLMQKNNEQFF.

In its sample, this clonotype was seen once. This rearrangement joins TRBV29-1 to TRBJ2-1; weak D call: TRBD1 (6 bases). CDR1 and CDR2 (germline): SQVTM, ANQGSEA. The CDR3 runs to 14 residues. Trimming cost V 7 bases and J 8 bases, with 21 bases left between them. CDR3 sequence: CSGHRDQGSHEQFF. In DNA form, the CDR3 reads TGCAGCGGGCACCGAGACCAGGGGTCCCATGAGCAGTTCTTC.

Written as DNA, the CDR3 is TGTGCCAGCAGTGATCCTACCAGCTCCTACAATGAGCAGTTCTTC. Residues: CASSDPTSSYNEQFF. The chain uses TRBV2 and TRBJ2-1; no reliable D call. Trimming took off 3 bases at V and 0 bases at J, with 9 bases between the two ends. This CDR3 spans 15 amino acids. Germline CDR1 reads SNHLY; CDR2 reads FYNNEI.

This clonotype turned up a few times. This chain links TRBV20-1 with TRBJ1-5; D is unclear. The germline V gene has CDR1 DFQATT and CDR2 SNEGSKA (reference sequence). The CDR3 has 12 amino acids. The V gene lost 0 bases and the J gene lost 3 bases, with 3 bases spanning the gap. CDR3: CSARDPNQPQHF. Written as DNA, the CDR3 is TGCAGTGCTAGAGATCCCAATCAGCCCCAGCATTTT.

V gene TRBV5-1 combines with J gene TRBJ1-1; perhaps TRBD1 as D (6 bases). Germline CDR1 and CDR2: SGHRS and YFSETQ. The CDR3 runs 15 residues. Trimming removed 2 bases from V and 0 bases from J, with 11 bases in between. The CDR3 sequence is CASSFSTGLNTEAFF. CDR3 in DNA: TGCGCCAGCAGCTTCTCGACAGGACTGAACACTGAAGCTTTCTTT.

The chain recombines TRBV20-1 with TRBJ2-5; 7 nucleotides line up with TRBD1. Per the germline V gene, CDR1 is DFQATT and CDR2 is SNEGSKA (reference sequence). V dropped 4 bases and J dropped 2; count of bases not matched to a gene: 7. The CDR3 is made up of 14 amino acids. The CDR3 DNA follows: TGCAGTGCTATTGTTGGGACAGTACAAGAGACCCAGTACTTC. This sequence encodes CSAIVGTVQETQYF.

The V and J genes are TRBV27 and TRBJ2-1; D possibly matches TRBD1 or TRBD2 (6 bases each). Germline CDR1 reads MNHEY; CDR2 reads SMNVEV (reference sequence). The V end lost 8 bases, the J end lost 1 base, and 15 bases lay between the germline ends. The CDR3 extends over 15 amino acids. CDR3 DNA sequence: TGTGCCAGCGGCCAGGGGACTCTTTCCTACAATGAGCAGTTCTTC. Amino acids: CASGQGTLSYNEQFF.

This rearrangement joins TRBV30 to TRBJ2-7; D uncertain. The V end was cut by 1 base, the J end by 2 bases, with 3 bases between. The CDR3 runs 11 residues. In germline, CDR1 is GTSNPN, CDR2 SVGIG (reference sequence). The CDR3 region has the DNA TGTGCCTGGAGTGGCCCCTACGAGCAGTACTTC. This gives the protein CAWSGPYEQYF. Variable domain in full (rest from reference TRBV30 and TRBJ2-7): SQTIHQWPATLVQPVGSPLSLECTVEGTSNPNLYWYRQAAGRGLQLLFYSVGIGQISSEVPQNLSASRPQDRQFILSSKKLLLSDSGFYLCAWSGPYEQYFGPGTRLTVT.

The chain employs TRBV6-2 or TRBV6-3 and TRBJ2-6, with D unresolved. Germline CDR1 is MNHEY and CDR2 is SVGEGT. This CDR3 contains 15 residues. The germline V and J ends were trimmed by 6 bases and 4 bases, with 13 bases remaining between them. CDR3 nucleotide sequence: TGTGCCAGCAGCCTGAGACAACCCGGGGCCAACGTCCTGACTTTC. This gives the protein CASSLRQPGANVLTF.